This is a list of T cell receptor beta chains from one sample in a study of blood T cells in healthy people across ages. TCRdb called the 5' RACE reads again in MiXCR, with one record for every CDR3 protein. The sample lists 1.8 million or so distinct CDR3 sequences, about 39% occurring once. The specimen sequenced was blood. The receptors were gathered from a human donor in good health. Both conserved end residues are part of each CDR3.

len | v_gene | CDR3aa
15 | TRBV7-9 | CASSRTSGGLDTQYF
16 | TRBV4-1 | CASSPSTSGSTDTQYF
15 | TRBV3-1 | CASSQGLAGNYEQYF
16 | TRBV9 | CASSVGPSGFSDTQYF
19 | TRBV20-1 | CSARVPSGTGVSGANVLTF
14 | TRBV19 | CASSIRTGNQPQHF
17 | TRBV3-1 | CASSQGFGDTLNNEQFF
14 | TRBV7-7 | CASSLIRGDDGYTF
15 | TRBV29-1 | CSVLGGQGVDNEQFF
16 | TRBV4-2 | CASSSPASGGANEQFF
14 | TRBV14 | CATSLAGIYNEQFF
18 | TRBV4-1 | CASSQVSNFASRAGELFF
12 | TRBV11-2 | CASGGAKNIQYF
14 | TRBV6-5 | CASSSTLLIYEQYF
14 | TRBV2 | CASSEPGLQGTQYF
14 | TRBV27 | CASRTGGASYEQYF
12 | TRBV29-1 | CSVVNRVYEQYF
13 | TRBV20-1 | CSAGLTTEETQYF
13 | TRBV7-3 | CASSSGQWDEQYF
14 | TRBV7-7 | CASSSYTNGETQYF
13 | TRBV4-2 | CASAIGVSTEAFF
17 | TRBV5-1 | CASSLVGRGGSYNEQFF
16 | TRBV4-2 | CASSQDLGGAYNEQFF
15 | TRBV4-1 | CASSQEGAILNEQYF
18 | TRBV11-2 | CASSLGRLAGAIQETQYF
13 | TRBV15 | CATGRERNTEAFF
16 | TRBV10-3 | CAISEGTGEPQETQYF
13 | TRBV29-1 | CSVDAGLSYGYTF
13 | TRBV12-3/TRBV12-4 | CASSRHRFNEQYF
17 | TRBV7-2 | CASSLALTPDGDYGYTF
16 | TRBV14 | CASSPIGRRGIDEQYF
13 | TRBV7-2 | CASSFTQNYGYTF
14 | TRBV2 | CASSENRANTEAFF
13 | TRBV28 | CASSGALNEKLFF
13 | TRBV7-9 | CASSFGTAREQYF
15 | TRBV24-1 | CATSDLSGTTDTQYF
13 | TRBV5-1 | CATRQGEADEQYF
17 | TRBV4-3 | CASSQAPSGGPYNEQFF
15 | TRBV21-1 | CASSNPLRDQETQYF
13 | TRBV29-1 | CSVQGAGTDTQYF
16 | TRBV12-3/TRBV12-4 | CASSPGPNSGANVLTF
16 | TRBV4-1 | CASSQGQAPTNEKLFF
11 | TRBV20-1 | CSARTGETQYF
15 | TRBV7-3 | CASSSFGQGANEQYF
14 | TRBV20-1 | CSAGSPGTPETQYF
12 | TRBV20-1 | CSATDTTYEQYF
13 | TRBV2 | CASRVVGYNEQFF
16 | TRBV7-2 | CASSPGLAGVNYEQYF
14 | TRBV27 | CASSLRGRAYEQYF
16 | TRBV7-8 | CASSLGGLVGFDEQYF
15 | TRBV24-1 | CATSDSGTGDAEAFF
15 | TRBV15 | CATSTRGGAGNEQYF
12 | TRBV29-1 | CSVGTRTDTQYF
13 | TRBV29-1 | CSVLDGSNQPQHF
13 | TRBV3-1 | CASSRGQGDGYTF
13 | TRBV6-5 | CASSDKSNSPLHF
16 | TRBV7-2 | CASSLGGGVMAETQYF